The 8 T cell receptor beta chains in this list originate from one sample, sequenced in a study of shared clonotypes between healthy human individuals (dated by TCRdb to the early 2020s). The library relied on the immunoSEQ multiplex PCR assay. In TCRdb, the immuneACCESS table is reduced to in-frame sequences with V and J assigned. These tables do not hold every clone; where another copy was compared, an unresolved V gene accounts for under half, and the others remain unexplained. The sample table holds fewer than 1.8 million clones, of which approximately 98.5% were seen once. The top ten hold 0.36% of the sample. The sequenced sample was naive CD4+ T cells sorted from blood. The cell subset or site label of this sample denotes: CD45RA+ positively selected. These receptors were collected from a man aged 25-45 years in good health.

V and J are TRBV7-9 and TRBJ2-1; D gene unclear. This CDR3 has 14 residues. Per the germline V gene, CDR1 is SEHNR and CDR2 is FQNEAQ (reference sequence). The V end was cut by 5 bases, the J end by 0 bases, with 8 bases between. As DNA, the CDR3 is TGTGCCAGCAGCGCGATGAGCTCCTACAATGAGCAGTTCTTC. This sequence encodes CASSAMSSYNEQFF.

The V call is TRBV6-1, the J call TRBJ1-1; D ambiguous. V lost 0 bases, J lost 4 bases, and 9 bases lay in between. Looked up from germline, CDR1 is MNHNS and CDR2 is SASEGT. This CDR3 contains 14 residues. CDR3 sequence reads: CASSEARDSTEAFF. The CDR3 bases are TGTGCCAGCAGTGAAGCAAGGGATAGCACTGAAGCTTTCTTT.

This chain joins TRBV25-1 and TRBJ2-1; D call uncertain. V dropped 1 base and J dropped 12 bases, with 7 bases sitting between them. Looked up from germline, CDR1 is MGHDK and CDR2 is SYGVNS. The CDR3 extends over 11 amino acids. CDR3 in DNA: TGTGCCAGCAGTGAATTGGCCGGGCAGTTCTTC. The encoded protein is CASSELAGQFF. Full variable domain (outside the CDR3, taken from reference TRBV25-1 and TRBJ2-1): EADIYQTPRYLVIGTGKKITLECSQTMGHDKMYWYQQDPGMELHLIHYSYGVNSTEKGDLSSESTVSRIRTEHFPLTLESARPSHTSQYLCASSELAGQFFGPGTRLTVL.

This clone has just one count. The CDR3 sequence is CASSYKPGGKWNTEAFF. In DNA form, the CDR3 reads TGTGCCAGCAGCTACAAACCTGGGGGGAAGTGGAACACTGAAGCTTTCTTT. The J gene is TRBJ1-1, the V gene TRBV5-6, with a tentative D call TRBD1 (5 bases). CDR1 is SGHDT, CDR2 YYEEEE, per germline. This CDR3 is built from 17 residues. V lost 3 bases to trimming and J lost 1 base, with 19 bases between them.

The chain links TRBV2 to TRBJ1-2; maybe TRBD1 (6 bases). The CDR3 is 12 amino acids. V lost 6 bases, J lost 13 bases, and 18 bases lay in between. The V gene's germline CDR1 is SNHLY and CDR2 FYNNEI. The chain's CDR3 is CASREGGGLSTF. The CDR3 nucleotides are TGTGCCAGCAGAGAGGGCGGGGGCTTATCCACCTTC.

This chain joins TRBV5-1 and TRBJ2-7, with 9 bases identical to TRBD1. This CDR3 has 16 amino acids. The J segment lost 3 bases and the V segment lost 1 base, leaving 8 bases of the junction unmatched. Germline lookup yields CDR1 SGHRS and CDR2 YFSETQ. CDR3 region: CASSLLAGTGNYEQYF. The CDR3 DNA is TGCGCCAGCAGCTTGCTTGCCGGGACAGGGAACTACGAGCAGTACTTC.

The CDR3 DNA sequence: TGTGCCAGCCGGAAGCGACTAGCGGGACTCCAAAGAGAGACCCAGTACTTC. It translates to CASRKRLAGLQRETQYF. The rearrangement joins TRBV28 to TRBJ2-5; 11 bases line up with TRBD2. Germline-derived CDR1 and CDR2 are MDHEN and SYDVKM. This CDR3 has 17 amino acids. With 8 bases clipped from V and 4 bases from J, the junction kept 15 bases outside the gene matches.

Concerning this clone: Other DNA sequences in the same sample also yield this CDR3. The V call is TRBV18, the J call TRBJ2-1, with 10 bases matching TRBD2. The germline V gene encodes CDR1 KGHSH and CDR2 LQKENI. This CDR3 comprises 15 residues. J gave up 7 bases and V 3 bases, and 6 bases lay outside the gene matches. As DNA, the CDR3 is TGTGCCAGCTCACCCCTAGCGGGAGTTGAGAATGAGCAGTTCTTC. Translation: CASSPLAGVENEQFF.